This T cell receptor (beta chain) is from a study of T-cell reconstitution after alpha-beta-depleted transplantation in children. As regards this clonotype: Its antigen is currently unknown.

Unique molecular identifiers were incorporated into the prepared TCRbeta library. MiXCR, run by TCRdb on the PCR reads, gives a single entry per CDR3 protein. The profile shows hundreds of thousands of distinct CDR3 sequences, roughly 15% of them singletons. The CDR3 runs 13 residues. V lost 7 bases and J 6 bases, leaving 14 bases between the germline ends. Germline-derived CDR1 and CDR2 are MGHDK and SYGVNS. Regarding the study as a whole: Newly generated T cells supplied most T-cell counts and diversity one year post-transplant. Surviving recipient T cells and thymic progenitors produced the high day-60 TCRbeta diversity seen in some patients.

This chain uses TRBV25-1 with TRBJ2-3; D is undetermined. The material was PBMCs, mostly from graft donor cells, obtained 360 days after TCRalphabeta/CD19-depleted stem cell transplant. This TCR was recovered from a boy younger than two who had a stem cell transplant for Wiskott-Aldrich syndrome, so the T cells may come from the graft donor. The CDR3 sequence is CASTGPGFDTQYF. The CDR3 DNA reads TGTGCCAGCACCGGGCCTGGGTTTGATACGCAGTATTTT.